Listed below are T cell receptor beta chains from one sample, sequenced in a study of shared clonotypes between healthy human individuals. Clones were sequenced by immunoSEQ multiplex PCR, and TCRdb holds only the in-frame ones, with some missing. The repertoire holds roughly 1,000,000 clones, approximately 80% seen once, with around 0.6% in the top ten. Material for sequencing was memory CD4+ T cells from PBMCs. The source of these receptors is a man younger than 35 in good health. Some clones in this sample may be carry-over from other donors' samples. Each CDR3 is given with its conserved first and last residue. The order of the fields is D gene, J gene, V gene, clone size, CDR3 protein, CDR3 DNA. The D gene is left open where the match is weak. Only part of the rows carry a size: once, few, many, or a class if the clone is expanded.

>TRBD2|TRBJ2-5|TRBV9|-
CASSPGGSRTETQYF
TGTGCCAGCAGCCCCGGGGGGTCCAGAACAGAGACCCAGTACTTC
>TRBD2|TRBJ2-1|TRBV10-3|-
CAINSGYNEQFF
TGTGCCATCAATAGCGGGTACAATGAGCAGTTCTTC
>-|TRBJ1-2|TRBV29-1|-
CSVESGSGDGYTF
TGCAGCGTTGAAAGTGGTTCGGGGGATGGCTACACCTTC
>-|TRBJ2-2|TRBV29-1|-
CSVDGVNTGELFF
TGCAGCGTTGATGGAGTCAACACCGGGGAGCTGTTTTTT
>TRBD2|TRBJ2-2|TRBV10-3|-
CAISEAPLGAGGSGELFF
TGTGCCATCAGTGAAGCCCCCTTAGGCGCGGGAGGGAGCGGGGAGCTGTTTTTT
>TRBD1|TRBJ2-7|TRBV7-2|many
CASSPDRGFDEQYF
TGTGCCAGCAGCCCGGACAGGGGGTTTGACGAGCAGTACTTC
>TRBD2|TRBJ2-1|TRBV28|-
CASSDQGSGIYNEQFF
TGTGCCAGCAGCGATCAGGGTAGCGGGATTTACAATGAGCAGTTCTTC
>-|TRBJ1-1|TRBV7-3|-
CASSRALNTEAFF
TGTGCCAGCAGCCGGGCTCTGAACACTGAAGCTTTCTTT
>-|TRBJ2-1|TRBV5-1|-
CASSLRGRENLNEQFF
TGCGCCAGCAGCTTGAGGGGGCGGGAGAACCTGAATGAGCAGTTCTTC
>TRBD1|TRBJ1-4|TRBV29-1|once
CSVSKDRGGEKLFF
TGCAGCGTCAGCAAGGACAGGGGAGGTGAAAAACTGTTTTTT
>TRBD2|TRBJ2-7|TRBV18|-
CASSPSSGRGYEQYF
TGTGCCAGCTCACCAAGTAGCGGGAGGGGCTACGAGCAGTACTTC
>-|TRBJ2-1|TRBV7-2|-
CASSPGPYNEQFF
TGTGCCAGCAGCCCGGGACCGTACAATGAGCAGTTCTTC
>TRBD2|TRBJ2-6|TRBV4-2|-
CASSQDPTGGSGANVLTF
TGTGCCAGCAGCCAAGATCCGACGGGAGGGTCCGGGGCCAACGTCCTGACTTTC
>-|TRBJ2-5|TRBV4-1|-
CASSQGEQGGTETQYF
TGCGCCAGCAGCCAGGGGGAGCAGGGCGGGACGGAGACCCAGTACTTC
>-|TRBJ2-1|TRBV5-1|-
CASSLVGGYNEQFF
TGCGCCAGCAGCTTGGTAGGGGGGTACAATGAGCAGTTCTTC
>-|TRBJ2-3|TRBV20-1|once
CSASRPDTQYF
TGCAGTGCTAGTAGGCCGGATACGCAGTATTTT
>-|TRBJ1-2|TRBV18|-
CASSPNYRDLDGYTF
TGTGCCAGCTCACCAAACTACAGGGATCTGGATGGCTACACCTTC
>TRBD1|TRBJ2-7|TRBV5-1|-
CASSSRTGSTYEQYF
TGCGCCAGCAGCTCCCGGACAGGATCGACCTACGAGCAGTACTTC
>-|TRBJ2-7|TRBV19|once
CASSIDRTYSYEQYF
TGTGCCAGTAGTATAGATAGGACATATTCCTACGAGCAGTACTTC
>-|TRBJ2-3|TRBV7-3|-
CASSADTGLSTDTQYF
TGTGCCAGCAGCGCCGACACGGGACTTAGCACAGATACGCAGTATTTT
>TRBD1|TRBJ2-7|TRBV28|once
CASSTGTGNFYEQYF
TGTGCCAGCAGTACCGGGACAGGGAACTTCTACGAGCAGTACTTC
>-|TRBJ2-1|TRBV11-2|-
CASNPLSSHYYNEQFF
TGTGCCAGCAACCCTTTGAGTAGCCATTACTACAATGAGCAGTTCTTC
>-|TRBJ1-1|TRBV28|few
CASSLGTRGTEAFF
TGTGCCAGCAGTCTGGGGACCAGAGGCACTGAAGCTTTCTTT
>-|TRBJ2-3|TRBV5-6|-
CASSYTSTDTQYF
TGTGCCAGCAGCTACACTAGCACAGATACGCAGTATTTT